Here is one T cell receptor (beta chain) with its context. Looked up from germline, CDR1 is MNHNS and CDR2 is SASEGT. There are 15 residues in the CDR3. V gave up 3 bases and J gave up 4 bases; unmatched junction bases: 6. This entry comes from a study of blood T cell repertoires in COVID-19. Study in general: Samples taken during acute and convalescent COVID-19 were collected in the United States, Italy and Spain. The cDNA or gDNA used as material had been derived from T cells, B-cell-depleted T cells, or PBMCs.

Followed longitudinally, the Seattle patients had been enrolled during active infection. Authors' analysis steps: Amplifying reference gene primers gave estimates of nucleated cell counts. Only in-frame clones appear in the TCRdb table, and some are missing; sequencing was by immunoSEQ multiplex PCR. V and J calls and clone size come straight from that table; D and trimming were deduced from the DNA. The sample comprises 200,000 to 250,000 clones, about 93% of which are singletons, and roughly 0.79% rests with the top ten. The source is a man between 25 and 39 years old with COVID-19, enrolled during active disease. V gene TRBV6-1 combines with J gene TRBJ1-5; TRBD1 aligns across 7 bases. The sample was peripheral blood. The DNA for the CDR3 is TGTGCCAGCAGTGATGTTCAGGGGGGAAATCAGCCCCAGCATTTT. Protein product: CASSDVQGGNQPQHF.